This is a list of T cell receptor beta chains from one sample in a study of vaccination and CD4 T cells after COVID-19. Antigens of these TCRs are unknown. TCRdb re-called the PCR reads through MiXCR, storing one row per CDR3 protein. This sample has roughly 9,700 distinct CDR3 sequences, with roughly three fifths found just once. Material for sequencing was CD4+ T cells from blood, cultured in vitro. The receptors were gathered from a human donor who had recovered from COVID-19. Both conserved end residues are trimmed from each CDR3. Each record gives: CDR3 protein, clone size, J gene, V gene. The size entry is marked missing in some rows and otherwise reads once, few, many or a size class.

CDR3: ATSRDPAMWSSDEQY; size: -; J: TRBJ2-7; V: TRBV15
CDR3: ASSYQAAGELF; size: -; J: TRBJ2-2; V: TRBV12-3/TRBV12-4
CDR3: ASMGANTGELF; size: -; J: TRBJ2-2; V: TRBV19
CDR3: ASRAANLVRGRGYT; size: few; J: TRBJ1-2; V: TRBV2
CDR3: ASRLQGFDYGYT; size: -; J: TRBJ1-2; V: TRBV6-1
CDR3: ASSLIYSNQPQH; size: few; J: TRBJ1-5; V: TRBV7-8
CDR3: ATSDFWSRQF; size: -; J: TRBJ2-1; V: TRBV24-1
CDR3: SAPTDPGLEKLF; size: -; J: TRBJ1-4; V: TRBV20-1
CDR3: ASSLAPGGFSYEQY; size: -; J: TRBJ2-7; V: TRBV7-2
CDR3: ASTSGTGGRNTGELF; size: -; J: TRBJ2-2; V: TRBV6-1
CDR3: ASRLGTVNYGYT; size: -; J: TRBJ1-2; V: TRBV28
CDR3: ASSLMAESNYGYT; size: -; J: TRBJ1-2; V: TRBV7-6
CDR3: ASSPGTPYSNQPQH; size: few; J: TRBJ1-5; V: TRBV3-1
CDR3: ASSEVRGVSSPLH; size: -; J: TRBJ1-6; V: TRBV6-1
CDR3: ARIQWGGRTEAF; size: few; J: TRBJ1-1; V: TRBV21-1